A single sample gave rise to the 6 T cell receptor beta chains below, sequenced in a study of cytomegalovirus exposure and HLA in healthy donors. The PCR employed 60 Vbeta primers together with 13 Jbeta primers. The data were produced by immunoSEQ multiplex PCR, yet TCRdb's version contains in-frame clones alone and is incomplete. The table has around 170,000 clones, 82% seen once. Sequencing was carried out using PBMCs. These receptors were obtained from a man in his forties in good health and CMV-seronegative.

V is TRBV10-3 and J is TRBJ1-4; 7 bases match TRBD1. The CDR3 is 17 amino acids. CDR1 is ENHRY and CDR2 is SYGVKD in the germline V gene. J gave up 6 bases and V 1 base, and 11 bases lay outside the gene matches. The CDR3, as DNA: TGTGCCATCAGTGAGTTCGAGATCAGACAGGGAGATGAAAAACTGTTTTTT. It codes for CAISEFEIRQGDEKLFF.

A single count supports this clone. This chain uses TRBV30 with TRBJ1-2, with unresolved D. CDR1 and CDR2 from the germline V gene are GTSNPN and SVGIG (reference sequence). The CDR3 extends over 12 amino acids. The V and J ends lost 0 bases and 8 bases respectively, with 10 bases between them. The CDR3 DNA sequence: TGTGCCTGGAGTGTACCGGGGAGGGGCTACACCTTC. Residues: CAWSVPGRGYTF. The full variable domain, in which reference TRBV30 and TRBJ1-2 provide the parts outside the CDR3, is SQTIHQWPATLVQPVGSPLSLECTVEGTSNPNLYWYRQAAGRGLQLLFYSVGIGQISSEVPQNLSASRPQDRQFILSSKKLLLSDSGFYLCAWSVPGRGYTFGSGTRLTVV.

This chain links TRBV9 with TRBJ1-6; D remains ambiguous. In germline, CDR1 is SGDLS, CDR2 YYNGEE. The germline V and J ends were trimmed by 4 bases and 10 bases, with 12 bases remaining between them. The CDR3 runs 13 residues. The CDR3 protein is CASSLGRESPLHF. The CDR3 nucleotides read TGTGCCAGCAGCCTAGGGAGGGAATCACCCCTCCACTTT.

The chain couples TRBV7-2 to TRBJ1-1, with D tentatively TRBD1 (5 bases). Trimming shortened V by 3 bases and J by 5 bases, and 10 bases separated the two germline ends. The CDR3 contains 13 residues. Per the germline V gene, CDR1 is SGHTA and CDR2 is FQGNSA. This chain's CDR3 is CASSFRGGTEAFF. The CDR3 coding sequence is TGTGCCAGCAGCTTCCGGGGGGGAACTGAAGCTTTCTTT.

This chain connects TRBV7-6 to TRBJ1-3; unclear D gene. The CDR3 runs 13 residues. V was trimmed by 7 bases and J by 7 bases, leaving 14 bases between them. Germline V lookup: CDR1 SGHVS, CDR2 FNYEAQ. The DNA of the CDR3 is TGTGCCAGCACCTGGAGGATCCGGAACACCATATATTTT. This codes for CASTWRIRNTIYF.

V usage is TRBV5-1 and J usage is TRBJ2-7; TRBD2 agrees at 7 bases. The trim removed 3 bases at V and 5 bases at J, leaving 8 bases unmatched. CDR1 and CDR2 from the germline V gene are SGHRS and YFSETQ. The CDR3 extends over 14 amino acids. As DNA, the CDR3 is TGCGCCAGCAGCTGGGGGGGGGATAGAGACGAGCAGTACTTC. Translation gives CASSWGGDRDEQYF.